This T cell receptor beta chain stems from a study of blood T cell repertoires in COVID-19. Trimming stripped 3 bases from V and 7 bases from J, with 12 bases between. The CDR3 totals 13 residues. Germline CDR1 and CDR2: SEHNR and FQNEAQ (reference sequence). TCRdb keeps only in-frame clones here, not all; method: immunoSEQ multiplex PCR. This sample has roughly 430,000 clones; over 75% occur once, and the top ten carry about 2.1%. Sequencing was performed on PBMCs or T cells enriched from blood (not recorded which). The V and J genes are TRBV7-9 and TRBJ1-1, with D tentatively TRBD1 (6 bases). The source of this sequence is a woman in her thirties or forties with acute COVID-19. The CDR3 loop is CASSFKGVVEAFF. The CDR3 DNA sequence: TGTGCCAGCAGCTTTAAGGGGGTGGTTGAAGCTTTCTTT.